The rows below give T cell receptor delta chains drawn from one sample of a study of gamma-delta chains in newborns, infants, children. TCRdb re-called the reads through CATT. The sample holds approximately 1,400 delta-chain clones, roughly 1.1% seen once. The source material was blood. Receptor source: a child in good health. Each CDR3 is given with its conserved first and last residue. D genes are given only for firm matches. Not every row has a clone size; where given, it reads once, few, many or a size class.

abundance: medium-sized; v_gene: TRDV1; j_gene: TRDJ1; d_gene: TRDD3; CDR3nt: TGTGCTCTTGGGGGGCCGCCCTGGGGGATGCCATACACCGATAAACTCATCTTT; CDR3aa: CALGGPPWGMPYTDKLIF
abundance: few; v_gene: TRDV1; j_gene: TRDJ2; d_gene: -; CDR3nt: TGTGCTCTTGGGGTAGACCGTTTCCCTTGGGGCTCGACAGCACACCTCTTCTTT; CDR3aa: CALGVDRFPWGSTAHLFF
abundance: large; v_gene: TRDV1; j_gene: TRDJ1; d_gene: -; CDR3nt: TGTGCTCTTGGGGAAAGGGCTTCCTTCTGGGGGGGGTACACCGATAAACTCATCTTT; CDR3aa: CALGERASFWGGYTDKLIF
abundance: few; v_gene: TRDV2; j_gene: TRDJ1; d_gene: -; CDR3nt: TGCGCCTGTGACCTTCTTTCCTTTTCGAATACTGACACCGATAAACTCATCTTT; CDR3aa: CACDLLSFSNTDTDKLIF
abundance: large; v_gene: TRDV1; j_gene: TRDJ1; d_gene: TRDD3; CDR3nt: TGTGCTCTTGGGGAACAATTTGGCGGCCCCCCCGACTGGGGGATACTAAGGACCGATAAACTCATCTTT; CDR3aa: CALGEQFGGPPDWGILRTDKLIF
abundance: medium-sized; v_gene: TRDV2; j_gene: TRDJ1; d_gene: -; CDR3nt: TGTGCCTGTGACACGGGAAAGAGCCCAAAAATAGGCACCGATAAACTCATCTTT; CDR3aa: CACDTGKSPKIGTDKLIF
abundance: few; v_gene: TRDV2; j_gene: TRDJ1; d_gene: -; CDR3nt: TGTGCCTGTGACACCGTGGAGAACACCGATAAACTCATCTTT; CDR3aa: CACDTVENTDKLIF
abundance: medium-sized; v_gene: TRDV2; j_gene: TRDJ1; d_gene: -; CDR3nt: TGTGCCTGTGACACCCTTGTGGGGGTGCGCGATAAACTCATCTTT; CDR3aa: CACDTLVGVRDKLIF
abundance: medium-sized; v_gene: TRDV3; j_gene: TRDJ1; d_gene: TRDD3; CDR3nt: TGTGCCTTTAGGGCCTACTGGGGGATACAGGAGGCCGATAAACTCATCTTT; CDR3aa: CAFRAYWGIQEADKLIF
abundance: large; v_gene: TRDV3; j_gene: TRDJ1; d_gene: TRDD3; CDR3nt: TGTGCCTGGACCGCTACGTTGGGATACGTTCAGAGGAGACTCATCTTT; CDR3aa: CAWTATLGYVQRRLIF
abundance: large; v_gene: TRDV2; j_gene: TRDJ1; d_gene: TRDD3; CDR3nt: TGTGCCTGTGACACTGTCAACTCCGGGCAAACCTACCGTGGGTTACTGGGGGATACGACCCTGGGTGGCACCGATAAACTCATCTTT; CDR3aa: CACDTVNSGQTYRGLLGDTTLGGTDKLIF
abundance: -; v_gene: TRDV1; j_gene: TRDJ1; d_gene: -; CDR3nt: TGTGCTCTTGGGGAACGCCAACCTTACGGAGCTGTGGGGTCGGCTAAACTCATCTTT; CDR3aa: CALGERQPYGAVGSAKLIF
abundance: medium-sized; v_gene: TRDV1; j_gene: TRDJ1; d_gene: TRDD3; CDR3nt: TGTGCTCTTGGGGTTGTTGAGGGGGATACAGCCGATAAACTCATCTTT; CDR3aa: CALGVVEGDTADKLIF
abundance: large; v_gene: TRDV2; j_gene: TRDJ1; d_gene: TRDD3; CDR3nt: TGTGCCTGTGACACCCTGATACTGGGGGCGTACACCGATAAACTCATCTTT; CDR3aa: CACDTLILGAYTDKLIF
abundance: large; v_gene: TRDV2; j_gene: TRDJ1; d_gene: TRDD3; CDR3nt: TGTGCCTGTGACCAATTAAGTACTGGGGGATACGGGGGGTACACCGATAAACTCATCTTT; CDR3aa: CACDQLSTGGYGGYTDKLIF
abundance: -; v_gene: TRDV2; j_gene: TRDJ1; d_gene: TRDD3; CDR3nt: TGTGCCTGTGACACCCTGGCGGGGGATACGCGAAGCACCGATAAACTCATCTTT; CDR3aa: CACDTLAGDTRSTDKLIF
abundance: large; v_gene: TRDV3; j_gene: TRDJ1; d_gene: -; CDR3nt: TGTGCCAGTAAGCCTTCCGGAACCATCTTACGGGCTAAACTCATCTTT; CDR3aa: CASKPSGTILRAKLIF
abundance: large; v_gene: TRDV2; j_gene: TRDJ1; d_gene: -; CDR3nt: TGTGCCTGTGACACGATTCCGGTGGGCGGCCCGGGGATTAGGGAATCCGATAAACTCATCTTT; CDR3aa: CACDTIPVGGPGIRESDKLIF
abundance: large; v_gene: TRDV1; j_gene: TRDJ1; d_gene: -; CDR3nt: TGTGCTCTTGGGGAACTGAAGGCTCCCCTGACCGATAAACTCATCTTT; CDR3aa: CALGELKAPLTDKLIF
abundance: large; v_gene: TRDV2; j_gene: TRDJ2; d_gene: TRDD3; CDR3nt: TGTGCCTGTGACACGGTCTACCGGCTGGGGGATCCGTCCAGCCCAAGACTCTTCTTT; CDR3aa: CACDTVYRLGDPSSPRLFF
abundance: medium-sized; v_gene: TRDV2; j_gene: TRDJ2; d_gene: TRDD3; CDR3nt: TGTGCCTGCGACAGACTGGGGGATACGACTTTGACAGCACAACTCTTCTTT; CDR3aa: CACDRLGDTTLTAQLFF
abundance: -; v_gene: TRDV2; j_gene: TRDJ2; d_gene: TRDD3; CDR3nt: TGTGCCTGTGACAACGTACTGGGGGATACTTGGACAGCACAACTCTTCTTT; CDR3aa: CACDNVLGDTWTAQLFF
abundance: medium-sized; v_gene: TRDV2; j_gene: TRDJ1; d_gene: -; CDR3nt: TGTGCCTGTGACACCGCGAGTGTCCCTCAGGGGGATAAACTCATCTTT; CDR3aa: CACDTASVPQGDKLIF
abundance: -; v_gene: TRDV2; j_gene: TRDJ1; d_gene: TRDD3; CDR3nt: TGTGCCTGTGACCCACTGGGGGATACTACCGATAAACTCATCTTT; CDR3aa: CACDPLGDTTDKLIF
abundance: -; v_gene: TRDV2; j_gene: TRDJ1; d_gene: TRDD3; CDR3nt: TGTGCCTGTGACACCCTTCTTTCTACTGGGGGATACACCGATAAACTCATCTTT; CDR3aa: CACDTLLSTGGYTDKLIF
abundance: few; v_gene: TRDV1; j_gene: TRDJ1; d_gene: TRDD3; CDR3nt: TGTGCTCTTGGGGAACTAGCTATAAGCCTCTGGATCAACTGGGGCCAGTACACCGATAAACTCATCTTT; CDR3aa: CALGELAISLWINWGQYTDKLIF
abundance: -; v_gene: TRDV2; j_gene: TRDJ3; d_gene: TRDD3; CDR3nt: TGTGCCTGTGACGTACTGGGGGGCCAGACCTGGGACACCCGACAGATGTTTTTC; CDR3aa: CACDVLGGQTWDTRQMFF
abundance: -; v_gene: TRDV2; j_gene: TRDJ1; d_gene: TRDD3; CDR3nt: TGTGCCTGTGACACCTTACCGACCAGTGCTGGGGGATACGAGTTTGGCGATAAACTCATCTTT; CDR3aa: CACDTLPTSAGGYEFGDKLIF
abundance: large; v_gene: TRDV2; j_gene: TRDJ1; d_gene: -; CDR3nt: TGTGCCTGTGACACCCTTGACCCCCTATACACCGATAAACTCATCTTT; CDR3aa: CACDTLDPLYTDKLIF
abundance: large; v_gene: TRDV2; j_gene: TRDJ2; d_gene: TRDD3; CDR3nt: TGTGCCTGTGACACCATTTCCCCTTACCACTGGGGTTATCCCGCTTTGACAGCACAACTCTTCTTT; CDR3aa: CACDTISPYHWGYPALTAQLFF
abundance: medium-sized; v_gene: TRDV1; j_gene: TRDJ1; d_gene: TRDD3; CDR3nt: TGTGCTCTTGGGGAACTAGTTTTCGTGTCCCTCTCATTAAGAGTTGGGGTTGGGATACGCGAGACCGATAAACTCATCTTT; CDR3aa: CALGELVFVSLSLRVGVGIRETDKLIF
abundance: medium-sized; v_gene: TRDV1; j_gene: TRDJ1; d_gene: TRDD3; CDR3nt: TGTGCTCTTGGGGAACTATTCCTCCTGACTGGGGGATACGCAAAGGATAAACTCATCTTT; CDR3aa: CALGELFLLTGGYAKDKLIF
abundance: -; v_gene: TRDV2; j_gene: TRDJ1; d_gene: -; CDR3nt: TGTGCCTGTGACAACGTGGGGTCGTCTGGGTTGGACACCGATAAACTCATCTTT; CDR3aa: CACDNVGSSGLDTDKLIF